The rows below give T cell receptor beta chains drawn from one sample of a study of metastatic and nonmetastatic thyroid tumors. MiXCR re-clonotyped the PCR reads for TCRdb. The profile shows 12,000 to 15,000 clones, roughly 4% of them singletons. The source material was tumor tissue. The receptors were sampled from a female donor with papillary thyroid cancer or a benign thyroid nodule (not recorded which). Some clones in this sample may be carry-over from other donors' samples. The CDR3 runs from the conserved cysteine through the conserved F or W. The D gene is left open where the match is weak. Clone size, where shown, is once, few, many, or a class for clones that have expanded.

size	D	V	J	DNA	CDR3
NA	NA	TRBV19	TRBJ2-1	TGTGCCAGTAACGGCGGGTCAGATTTATGGAATGAGCAGTTCTTC	CASNGGSDLWNEQFF
few	NA	TRBV6-2/TRBV6-3	TRBJ2-2	TGTGCCAGCGTGGCAAGGGCAGCGAACACCGGGGAGCTGTTTTTT	CASVARAANTGELFF
NA	NA	TRBV6-2/TRBV6-3	TRBJ2-1	TGTGCCAGCAGTAACAGGGTATGGGAGCAGTTCTTC	CASSNRVWEQFF
NA	NA	TRBV6-5	TRBJ1-3	TGTGCCAGCAGTTACGGGGGACTTGGAAACACCATATATTTT	CASSYGGLGNTIYF
few	NA	TRBV6-2/TRBV6-3	TRBJ1-1	TGTGCCAGCAGGGGACACTCGAACACTGAAGCTTTCTTT	CASRGHSNTEAFF
few	TRBD2	TRBV28	TRBJ2-7	TGTGCCAGCACCGGTCCGGCTAGCGGGAGCTACGAGCAGTACTTC	CASTGPASGSYEQYF
NA	NA	TRBV7-8	TRBJ1-2	TGTGCCAGCAGCTTAGAGCTGAGCTATGGCTACACCTTC	CASSLELSYGYTF
NA	TRBD2	TRBV11-3	TRBJ2-2	TGTGCCAGCAGCTTAGATGGGACTAGAAACACCGGGGAGCTGTTTTTT	CASSLDGTRNTGELFF
NA	NA	TRBV6-2/TRBV6-3	TRBJ1-4	TGTGCCAGCAGTGTGACGACAACTAATGAAAAACTGTTTTTT	CASSVTTTNEKLFF
NA	NA	TRBV2	TRBJ2-3	TGTGCCAGCAGTCCCGGGTGGGGACTTAGCACAGATACGCAGTATTTT	CASSPGWGLSTDTQYF
few	NA	TRBV6-1	TRBJ2-2	TGTGCCAGCATAGGCAGGGTGAACACCGGGGAGCTGTTTTTT	CASIGRVNTGELFF
NA	TRBD1	TRBV12-5	TRBJ2-5	TGTGCTAGTGGTTATATGACAGTGGGGACAGGGGCCCAGTACTTC	CASGYMTVGTGAQYF
few	NA	TRBV28	TRBJ2-6	TGTGCCAGCCGAGCCCCCGGGAATGGGGCCAACGTCCTGACTTTC	CASRAPGNGANVLTF
few	TRBD1	TRBV15	TRBJ1-6	TGTGCCACCAGCAGAGATCCGGACAGGGCCTCACCCCTCCACTTT	CATSRDPDRASPLHF
NA	TRBD2	TRBV6-1	TRBJ2-3	TGTGCCAGCAGACTAGCGGGGAGCACAGATACGCAGTATTTT	CASRLAGSTDTQYF
NA	NA	TRBV7-2	TRBJ1-6	TGTGCCAGCAGCCCTGGAGGGGAGTCATCACCCCTCCACTTT	CASSPGGESSPLHF
few	TRBD1	TRBV20-1	TRBJ2-7	TGCAGTGCTAGACAGGACAGGGGGCGTTACGAGCAGTACTTC	CSARQDRGRYEQYF
NA	TRBD1	TRBV6-5	TRBJ2-3	TGTGCCAGCAGTTACCCGAGGGACAGGGGCCTAATCACAGATACGCAGTATTTT	CASSYPRDRGLITDTQYF
few	NA	TRBV19	TRBJ2-7	TGTGCCAGTAGACCGGGCGGAGCAGGCGAGCAGTACTTC	CASRPGGAGEQYF
NA	NA	TRBV6-1	TRBJ2-7	TGTGCCAGCAGTCTTGCTAGCTCCTACGAGCAGTACTTC	CASSLASSYEQYF
few	NA	TRBV11-2	TRBJ1-2	TGTGCCAGCAGCTTGTCAGGGTCGGGTGGCTACACCTTC	CASSLSGSGGYTF
few	NA	TRBV6-1	TRBJ2-1	TGTGCCAGCAGTGCAGTCGCAGTCGAGCAGTTCTTC	CASSAVAVEQFF
NA	NA	TRBV20-1	TRBJ1-2	TGCAGTGAGTCGACAGACTATGGCTACACCTTC	CSESTDYGYTF
few	NA	TRBV6-2/TRBV6-3	TRBJ2-1	TGTGCCAGCAGCCTTCAACCCAGCTCCTACAATGAGCAGTTCTTC	CASSLQPSSYNEQFF
NA	TRBD1	TRBV5-6	TRBJ2-2	TGTGCCAGCAGCTGGACAGGGCCGAACACCGGGGAGCTGTTTTTT	CASSWTGPNTGELFF
few	NA	TRBV12-3/TRBV12-4	TRBJ1-2	TGTGCCAGCAGTTTCGTCGACGTCGGCTATGGCTACACCTTC	CASSFVDVGYGYTF
few	TRBD1	TRBV7-9	TRBJ1-2	TGTGCCAGCAGCGCGAACAGGGGAGGGTCTAACTATGGCTACACCTTC	CASSANRGGSNYGYTF
many	TRBD1	TRBV24-1	TRBJ2-1	TGTGTCACCCGGGACAGGGTTTCCAAGGAGCAGTTCTTC	CVTRDRVSKEQFF
NA	TRBD1	TRBV5-1	TRBJ1-3	TGCGCCAGCAGCTTAGGGGGCACCACTGGAAACACCATATATTTT	CASSLGGTTGNTIYF
NA	NA	TRBV6-1	TRBJ2-7	TGTGCCAGCAGTGAAACCCCGTTTTGGCTGTGTCAACCGTCCTACGAGCAGTACTTC	CASSETPFWLCQPSYEQYF
few	NA	TRBV6-5	TRBJ1-1	TGTGCCAGCAGTTACGGCAGGCAGAACACTGAAGCTTTCTTT	CASSYGRQNTEAFF
NA	TRBD2	TRBV20-1	TRBJ2-2	TGCAGTGCTAGATACTCGGGGGGGAACACCGGGAAGCTGTTTTTT	CSARYSGGNTGKLFF
few	NA	TRBV2	TRBJ2-1	TGTGCCAGCAGGGTCGGCTCCTACAATGAGCAGTTCTTC	CASRVGSYNEQFF
NA	TRBD1	TRBV11-2	TRBJ2-2	TGTGCCAGCAGCTTAGGACAGGGGGATACCGGGGAGCTGCTTTTT	CASSLGQGDTGELLF
few	NA	TRBV28	TRBJ1-6	TGTGCCAGCAGTGCACTCGCCGGGGTAACCTATAATTCACCCCTCCACTTT	CASSALAGVTYNSPLHF
NA	NA	TRBV24-1	TRBJ2-3	TGTGCCACCAGTGATTTTGAGGCCCCGGCCCCAGATACGCAGTATTTT	CATSDFEAPAPDTQYF
NA	NA	TRBV20-1	TRBJ1-1	TGCAGTGCTAGAGAGGGGAACACTGAAGCTTTCTTT	CSAREGNTEAFF
NA	NA	TRBV20-1	TRBJ1-2	TGCAGTGCTACCCAGGCGAGCTATGGCTACACCTTC	CSATQASYGYTF
few	NA	TRBV6-4	TRBJ2-3	TGTGCCAGCAGTGAGGGGGGGGCTAGCACAGATACGCAGTATTTT	CASSEGGASTDTQYF
NA	TRBD2	TRBV12-3/TRBV12-4	TRBJ2-5	TGTGCCAGCAGAGCGGGGTCCGGGGAGACCCAGTACTTC	CASRAGSGETQYF
few	NA	TRBV27	TRBJ1-6	TGTGCCAGCAGACCCCTACTGGGCTCGAGTTCACCCCTCCACTTT	CASRPLLGSSSPLHF
NA	TRBD2	TRBV6-1	TRBJ2-3	TGTGCCAGCAATCCGACTAGCGGGGAGACAGATACGCAGTATTTT	CASNPTSGETDTQYF